This T cell receptor beta chain stems from a study of siplizumab effects on memory and regulatory T cells. Overall study findings and caveats: Roughly 75-95% of proliferating clones (CD4+ or CD8+) could not be assigned a naive or memory phenotype.

The table came from immunoSEQ multiplex PCR; TCRdb's copy has only in-frame clones and leaves some out. The sample lists roughly 56,000 clones, around 97% occurring once. Germline CDR1 is MGHDK and CDR2 is SYGVNS. CDR3 length: 13 amino acids. V was pared by 4 bases and J by 10 bases, with 3 bases of the junction left unmatched. This clone came up once. Its antigen is not identified. V usage is TRBV25-1 and J usage is TRBJ2-1; 11 bases fit TRBD2. Sequenced: naive CD8+ T cells sorted from blood. The sequence was collected from a human donor in good health. In DNA form, the CDR3 reads TGTGCCAGCAGTGTTCTAGCGGGAGGCGAGCAGTTCTTC. This codes for CASSVLAGGEQFF.